Here is one T cell receptor (beta chain) with its context. Its antigen is unknown. This entry is derived from a study of cytomegalovirus exposure and HLA in healthy donors. Notes on the study in general: According to the study, 150 to 200 TCR beta chains were cytomegalovirus-associated.

Here immunoSEQ multiplex PCR was the method, and the copy in TCRdb shows in-frame clones only, minus some. The repertoire consists of tens of thousands of clones, with around 94% occurring once and the leading ten covering about 0.63%. The V gene's germline CDR1 is SGHAT and CDR2 FQNNGV. The CDR3 extends over 14 amino acids. With 5 bases removed from V and 5 bases from J, the gap between germline ends came to 15 bases. The source material was PBMCs. The sequence came from a woman aged 18-29 years in good health and CMV-seronegative. The rearrangement uses TRBV11-2 and TRBJ2-5; the D gene is possibly TRBD2 (6 bases). The CDR3 sequence is CASSQGAGSETQYF. The CDR3, as DNA: TGTGCCAGCAGCCAAGGGGCGGGGTCTGAGACCCAGTACTTC. Complete variable domain (other parts from reference TRBV11-2 and TRBJ2-5): EAGVAQSPRYKIIEKRQSVAFWCNPISGHATLYWYQQILGQGPKLLIQFQNNGVVDDSQLPKDRFSAERLKGVDSTLKIQPAKLEDSAVYLCASSQGAGSETQYFGPGTRLLVL.